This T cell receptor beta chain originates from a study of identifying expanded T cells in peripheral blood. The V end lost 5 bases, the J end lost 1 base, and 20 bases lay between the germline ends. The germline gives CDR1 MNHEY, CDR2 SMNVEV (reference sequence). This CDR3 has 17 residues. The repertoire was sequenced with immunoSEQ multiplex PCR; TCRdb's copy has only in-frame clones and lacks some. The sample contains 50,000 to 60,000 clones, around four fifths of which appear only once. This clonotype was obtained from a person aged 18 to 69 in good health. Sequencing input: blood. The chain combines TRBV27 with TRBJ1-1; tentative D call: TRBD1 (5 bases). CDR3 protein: CASSPLGLGERNTEAFF. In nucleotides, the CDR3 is TGTGCCAGCAGTCCACTAGGTTTAGGGGAGCGGAACACTGAAGCTTTCTTT.